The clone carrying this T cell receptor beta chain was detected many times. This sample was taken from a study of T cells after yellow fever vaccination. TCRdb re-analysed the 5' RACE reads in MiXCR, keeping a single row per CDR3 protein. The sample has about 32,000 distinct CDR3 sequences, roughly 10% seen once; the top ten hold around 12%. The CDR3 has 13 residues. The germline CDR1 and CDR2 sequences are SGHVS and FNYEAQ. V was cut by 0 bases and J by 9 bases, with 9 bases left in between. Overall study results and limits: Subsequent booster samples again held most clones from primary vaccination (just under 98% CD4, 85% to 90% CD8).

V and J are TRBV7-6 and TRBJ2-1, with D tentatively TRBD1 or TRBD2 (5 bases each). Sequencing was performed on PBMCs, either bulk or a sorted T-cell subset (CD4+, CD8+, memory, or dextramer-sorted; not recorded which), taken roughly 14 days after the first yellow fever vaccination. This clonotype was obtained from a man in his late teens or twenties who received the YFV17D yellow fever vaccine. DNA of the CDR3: TGTGCCAGCAGCTTAGCGATGGGGACTGAGCAGTTCTTC. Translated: CASSLAMGTEQFF.